This TCR beta chain was identified in a study of identical twins. This clonotype was counted ten times or more. TCRdb itself ran the 5' RACE reads through MiXCR, one entry per CDR3 protein. The repertoire holds 200,000 to 300,000 distinct CDR3 sequences, with roughly 7.5% as singletons. V lost 5 bases, J lost 6 bases, and 19 bases stayed unmatched. The CDR3 sequence is 17 residues long. Germline CDR1 and CDR2: SGHRS and YFSETQ. In addition, the sample was reused for a study of yellow fever vaccine responses in identical twins.

The sequence was collected from a woman aged 18-30 years in good health. The material sequenced was CD8+ T cells sorted from blood. The V gene is TRBV5-1, the J gene TRBJ2-7; 8 nucleotides line up with TRBD2. The CDR3 loop is CASSWVAGQERGFEQYF. CDR3 in DNA: TGCGCCAGCAGTTGGGTAGCGGGACAAGAAAGGGGATTCGAGCAGTACTTC. Supplemented by reference TRBV5-1 and TRBJ2-7, the full variable domain reads KAGVTQTPRYLIKTRGQQVTLSCSPISGHRSVSWYQQTPGQGLQFLFEYFSETQRNKGNFPGRFSGRQFSNSRSEMNVSTLELGDSALYLCASSWVAGQERGFEQYFGPGTRLTVT.